These T cell receptor beta chains were read from a single sample in a study of response to subunit inactivated influenza vaccine. MiXCR was run by TCRdb on the RT-PCR reads, yielding one entry per CDR3 protein. The repertoire includes 500,000 or so distinct CDR3 sequences, more than 15% of them detected once, and over 2.5% sits in the top ten. The source material was CD4+ T cells sorted from PBMCs, sampled roughly 24 months after vaccination. The receptor set was obtained from a man between 50 and 75 years old who received an inactivated influenza vaccine. CDR3s include the opening cysteine and the closing phenylalanine or tryptophan. Fields, in order: D gene, clone size, V gene, J gene, CDR3 DNA, CDR3 protein. The D gene is left open where the match is weak. Not every row has a clone size; where given, it reads once, few, many or a size class.

D gene: TRBD2
clone size: NA
V gene: TRBV4-3
J gene: TRBJ2-1
CDR3 DNA: TGCGCCAGCAGCCACCGATTTTCAGCGGGGTCCCCCTACAATGAGCAGTTCTTC
CDR3 protein: CASSHRFSAGSPYNEQFF

D gene: NA
clone size: NA
V gene: TRBV4-3
J gene: TRBJ2-5
CDR3 DNA: TGCGCCAGCAGCCAAGATATACAGGACCAAGAGACCCAGTACTTC
CDR3 protein: CASSQDIQDQETQYF

D gene: NA
clone size: NA
V gene: TRBV7-6
J gene: TRBJ2-2
CDR3 DNA: TGTGCCAGCAGCTACAATGGCCTAGTGAAAACCGGGGAGCTGTTTTTT
CDR3 protein: CASSYNGLVKTGELFF

D gene: NA
clone size: few
V gene: TRBV4-1
J gene: TRBJ2-1
CDR3 DNA: TGCGCCAGCCATGCGTGGGGGGGGCCTGGTAGTGAGCAGTTCTTC
CDR3 protein: CASHAWGGPGSEQFF

D gene: TRBD2
clone size: few
V gene: TRBV7-2
J gene: TRBJ2-3
CDR3 DNA: TGTGCCAGCAGCGGAAAGGGACTAGCGGGGAGGAATACGCAGTATTTT
CDR3 protein: CASSGKGLAGRNTQYF

D gene: NA
clone size: few
V gene: TRBV3-1
J gene: TRBJ2-1
CDR3 DNA: TGTGCCAGCAGCCAAGGGACTGGTCCGCGCAATGAGCAGTTCTTC
CDR3 protein: CASSQGTGPRNEQFF

D gene: NA
clone size: NA
V gene: TRBV11-2
J gene: TRBJ2-5
CDR3 DNA: TGTGCCAGCAGCTTAGTGCCGCCGTTCCAAGAGACCCAGTACTTC
CDR3 protein: CASSLVPPFQETQYF

D gene: TRBD2
clone size: NA
V gene: TRBV9
J gene: TRBJ2-1
CDR3 DNA: TGTGCCAGCAGCCCCCGGGGCGGGAGGCCGGCGGTGTTCTTC
CDR3 protein: CASSPRGGRPAVFF

D gene: NA
clone size: NA
V gene: TRBV5-1
J gene: TRBJ2-5
CDR3 DNA: TGCGCCAGCAGCCCCGGGGGTCCGGGGGAGACCCAGTACTTC
CDR3 protein: CASSPGGPGETQYF

D gene: NA
clone size: few
V gene: TRBV2
J gene: TRBJ1-6
CDR3 DNA: TGTGCCAGCAGTGAAGAGAGAGGGGTTGGTTCACCCCTCCACTTT
CDR3 protein: CASSEERGVGSPLHF

D gene: TRBD2
clone size: few
V gene: TRBV29-1
J gene: TRBJ2-3
CDR3 DNA: TGCAGCGTTGGACTAGCGGCGGTCACAGATACGCAGTATTTT
CDR3 protein: CSVGLAAVTDTQYF

D gene: NA
clone size: NA
V gene: TRBV28
J gene: TRBJ1-1
CDR3 DNA: TGTGCCAGCAGTTTAGCCAGCCTGAACACTGAAGCTTTCTTT
CDR3 protein: CASSLASLNTEAFF

D gene: NA
clone size: few
V gene: TRBV3-1
J gene: TRBJ2-1
CDR3 DNA: TGTGCCAGCAGCCAGGATAGCGGCAACATTTACAATGAGCAGTTCTTC
CDR3 protein: CASSQDSGNIYNEQFF